A selection of T cell receptor beta chains follows, all from one sample in a study of blood T cell repertoires in COVID-19. Measured with immunoSEQ multiplex PCR; TCRdb has only the in-frame clones, and not every one. The sample holds around 80,000 clones; around 89% are singletons and the top ten take about 8.2%. Sequenced material: peripheral blood. Receptor source: a human donor in a cohort sampled during active COVID-19. Each CDR3 is given with its conserved first and last residue. The D gene is left open where the match is weak. Clone sizes are given selectively: once, few, many, or a class where the clone is expanded.

>TRBD2|TRBV6-6|15|.|TRBJ2-7
CASSYLSGRRYEQYF
TGTGCCAGCAGTTACTTAAGCGGGAGAAGGTACGAGCAGTACTTC
>TRBD1|TRBV2|14|.|TRBJ1-2
CASSRQGANYGYTF
TGTGCCAGCAGCCGACAGGGAGCAAACTATGGCTACACCTTC
>TRBD2|TRBV7-2|15|.|TRBJ2-3
CASSPGLADPDTQYF
TGTGCCAGCAGCCCGGGACTAGCGGACCCAGATACGCAGTATTTT
>TRBD1|TRBV29-1|14|.|TRBJ2-5
CSVTGTGYLETQYF
TGCAGCGTAACAGGGACAGGGTATTTAGAGACCCAGTACTTC
>.|TRBV7-2|19|medium-sized|TRBJ1-5
CASSLFSSGTVYSNQPQHF
TGTGCCAGCAGCCTCTTTTCTTCAGGCACTGTTTATAGCAATCAGCCCCAGCATTTT
>.|TRBV5-4|17|few|TRBJ1-6
CASSLGTASSYNSPLHF
TGTGCCAGCAGCTTGGGGACAGCGAGCTCCTATAATTCACCCCTCCACTTT
>.|TRBV24-1|17|.|TRBJ2-1
CATLPTLETSSYNEQFF
TGTGCCACCCTCCCCACTTTAGAGACAAGCTCCTACAATGAGCAGTTCTTC
>.|TRBV30|12|.|TRBJ1-2
CAWRMGLRGYTF
TGTGCCTGGAGAATGGGACTTCGGGGCTACACCTTC
>.|TRBV10-3|13|.|TRBJ2-1
CAISEQGRYEQFF
TGTGCCATCAGTGAGCAGGGTCGCTATGAGCAGTTCTTC
>.|TRBV19|15|.|TRBJ1-5
CASRSRTRGNQPQHF
TGTGCCAGTCGGTCTAGGACCCGGGGTAATCAGCCCCAGCATTTT
>.|TRBV3-1/TRBV3-2|14|.|TRBJ2-2
CASSSWDTTGELFF
TGTGCCAGCAGCTCATGGGACACCACCGGGGAGCTGTTTTTT
>.|TRBV21-1|13|.|TRBJ1-2
CASSKGRLRGYTF
TGTGCCAGCAGCAAAGGCAGGCTTCGGGGCTACACCTTC
>.|TRBV11-2|13|.|TRBJ1-3
CASSLDSRNTIYF
TGTGCCAGCAGCTTAGATTCCAGAAACACCATATATTTT
>.|TRBV12-1|17|.|TRBJ1-4
CASSTPPQGLSNEKLFF
TGTGCCAGCAGCACCCCCCCACAGGGGCTTAGTAATGAAAAACTGTTTTTT
>TRBD2|TRBV12-5|15|.|TRBJ2-5
CASGLGLAGVETQYF
TGTGCTAGTGGTTTGGGACTAGCGGGAGTGGAGACCCAGTACTTC
>TRBD2|TRBV11-2|19|few|TRBJ2-5
CASSLLPPGSGGPQETQYF
TGTGCCAGCAGCTTACTCCCTCCGGGTAGCGGGGGACCTCAAGAGACCCAGTACTTC